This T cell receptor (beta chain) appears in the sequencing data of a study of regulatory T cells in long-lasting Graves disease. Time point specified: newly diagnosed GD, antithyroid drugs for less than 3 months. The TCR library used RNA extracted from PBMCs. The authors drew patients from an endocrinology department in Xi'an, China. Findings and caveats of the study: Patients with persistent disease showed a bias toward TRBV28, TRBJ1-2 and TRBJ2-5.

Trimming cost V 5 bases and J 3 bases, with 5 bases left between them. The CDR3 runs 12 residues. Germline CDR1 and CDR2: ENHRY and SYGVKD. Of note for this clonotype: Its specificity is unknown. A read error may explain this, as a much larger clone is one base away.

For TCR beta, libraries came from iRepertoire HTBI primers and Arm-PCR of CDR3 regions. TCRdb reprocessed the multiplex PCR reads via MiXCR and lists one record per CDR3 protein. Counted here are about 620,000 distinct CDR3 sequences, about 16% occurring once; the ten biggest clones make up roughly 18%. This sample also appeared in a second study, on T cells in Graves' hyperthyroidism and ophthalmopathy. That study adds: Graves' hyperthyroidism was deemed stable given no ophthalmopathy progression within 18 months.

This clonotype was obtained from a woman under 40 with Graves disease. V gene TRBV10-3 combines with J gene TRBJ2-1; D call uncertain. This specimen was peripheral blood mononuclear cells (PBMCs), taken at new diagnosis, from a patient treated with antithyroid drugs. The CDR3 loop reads CAISTNYNEQFF. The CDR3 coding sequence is TGTGCCATCAGTACGAACTACAATGAGCAGTTCTTC.